A selection of T cell receptor beta chains follows, all from one sample in a study of blood T cell repertoires in COVID-19. Using immunoSEQ multiplex PCR, the repertoire was profiled, and TCRdb retains in-frame clones only, with some absent. The data show 45,000 to 65,000 clones, roughly four fifths seen once. The sequenced material came from peripheral blood. The receptors were sampled from an elderly woman with COVID-19, enrolled during active disease. The CDR3 runs from the conserved cysteine through the conserved F or W. A D gene is named only where the DNA matches it firmly. Size is omitted from some rows. Given values are once, few, many or a class for expanded clones.

cdr3_nt: TGTGCCAGCAGCTTAGGGCTAGCCTCCACAGATACGCAGTATTTT
cdr3_aa: CASSLGLASTDTQYF
v_call: TRBV7-3
d_call: -
j_call: TRBJ2-3
clone_size: -

cdr3_nt: TGTGCCAGCAGCCTGGGGACAGCCGGACCCTACGAGCAGTACTTC
cdr3_aa: CASSLGTAGPYEQYF
v_call: TRBV5-5
d_call: TRBD1
j_call: TRBJ2-7
clone_size: -

cdr3_nt: TGTGCCAGTAGTATTGGGACAGGGACGACTGGCGACTACACCTTC
cdr3_aa: CASSIGTGTTGDYTF
v_call: TRBV19
d_call: TRBD1
j_call: TRBJ1-2
clone_size: -

cdr3_nt: TGTGCCAGCAGCTCGCTCTCCCGGGACAGGGCCTACGAGCAGTACTTC
cdr3_aa: CASSSLSRDRAYEQYF
v_call: TRBV3-1/TRBV3-2
d_call: TRBD1
j_call: TRBJ2-7
clone_size: few

cdr3_nt: TGTGCCAGCAGTCTGTCCGGGGAGCTGTTTTTT
cdr3_aa: CASSLSGELFF
v_call: TRBV28
d_call: -
j_call: TRBJ2-2
clone_size: -

cdr3_nt: TGTGCCAGCAGCTTGGCGCCCCTAGCGGGAGGGCGCGAGCAGTACTTC
cdr3_aa: CASSLAPLAGGREQYF
v_call: TRBV7-9
d_call: TRBD2
j_call: TRBJ2-7
clone_size: -

cdr3_nt: TGTGCCAGCAGCTACGGGACAGGGGGGCGTGGCTACACCTTC
cdr3_aa: CASSYGTGGRGYTF
v_call: TRBV7-2
d_call: TRBD1
j_call: TRBJ1-2
clone_size: -

cdr3_nt: TGTGCCAGCAGCGTGGGGACACTACAAGAGACCCAGTACTTC
cdr3_aa: CASSVGTLQETQYF
v_call: TRBV9
d_call: -
j_call: TRBJ2-5
clone_size: -

cdr3_nt: TGTGCCACCAGCTCAGCTAACTATGGCTACACCTTC
cdr3_aa: CATSSANYGYTF
v_call: TRBV15
d_call: -
j_call: TRBJ1-2
clone_size: -

cdr3_nt: TGCGCCAGCAGCCTGCAGGCGACGACCCGTGTAGAAACTGAAGCTTTCTTT
cdr3_aa: CASSLQATTRVETEAFF
v_call: TRBV5-1
d_call: -
j_call: TRBJ1-1
clone_size: few

cdr3_nt: TGCGCCAGCAGCCAAGGGCTAGCGGGAGTAAGAGGACCCGGGGAGCTGTTTTTT
cdr3_aa: CASSQGLAGVRGPGELFF
v_call: TRBV4-1
d_call: TRBD2
j_call: TRBJ2-2
clone_size: -

cdr3_nt: TGTGCCAGCAGTGAAAGTTCAGGGAGGATCACTGAAGCTTTCTTT
cdr3_aa: CASSESSGRITEAFF
v_call: TRBV2
d_call: -
j_call: TRBJ1-1
clone_size: -

cdr3_nt: TGTGCCAGCAGCTTGGGACAGGGGGTCTACGAGCAGTACTTC
cdr3_aa: CASSLGQGVYEQYF
v_call: TRBV5-6
d_call: TRBD1
j_call: TRBJ2-7
clone_size: -

cdr3_nt: TGTGCCAGCAGCAGACAGGGCGGCACTGAAGCTTTCTTT
cdr3_aa: CASSRQGGTEAFF
v_call: TRBV25-1
d_call: TRBD1
j_call: TRBJ1-1
clone_size: -

cdr3_nt: TGTGCCAGCGGGCAGGGGGCACGGACTGAAGCTTTCTTT
cdr3_aa: CASGQGARTEAFF
v_call: TRBV28
d_call: TRBD1
j_call: TRBJ1-1
clone_size: -

cdr3_nt: TGTGCCAGCAGCTTAGAGACAGGGGCCACGCAGTATTTT
cdr3_aa: CASSLETGATQYF
v_call: TRBV7-6
d_call: TRBD1
j_call: TRBJ2-3
clone_size: few

cdr3_nt: TGTGCCAGCAGCTTACTAGGTAGCGGGAGGGGCGAGCAGTACTTC
cdr3_aa: CASSLLGSGRGEQYF
v_call: TRBV7-9
d_call: TRBD2
j_call: TRBJ2-7
clone_size: few

cdr3_nt: TGTGCCAGCTCACCTCCTAACACCGGGGAGCTGTTTTTT
cdr3_aa: CASSPPNTGELFF
v_call: TRBV18
d_call: -
j_call: TRBJ2-2
clone_size: -

cdr3_nt: TGTGCCAGCAGCCTAAGACCGGGACTAGCGGGATTCACCGGGGAGCTGTTTTTT
cdr3_aa: CASSLRPGLAGFTGELFF
v_call: TRBV9
d_call: TRBD2
j_call: TRBJ2-2
clone_size: -

cdr3_nt: TGTGCCAGCAGTGCGCGGGACCGAGCAAACACCGGGGAGCTGTTTTTT
cdr3_aa: CASSARDRANTGELFF
v_call: TRBV27
d_call: -
j_call: TRBJ2-2
clone_size: -

cdr3_nt: TGTGCCAGCAGCCAAGCTGACAGGGGGCGAGGCTACGAGCAGTACTTC
cdr3_aa: CASSQADRGRGYEQYF
v_call: TRBV3-1/TRBV3-2
d_call: TRBD1
j_call: TRBJ2-7
clone_size: -

cdr3_nt: TGTGCCAGCAGTTTAATTGGGACAGGGGAAGAGACCCAGTACTTC
cdr3_aa: CASSLIGTGEETQYF
v_call: TRBV28
d_call: TRBD1
j_call: TRBJ2-5
clone_size: -

cdr3_nt: TGTGCCAGTAAACACAGAGACTCTGGGGCCAACGTCCTGACTTTC
cdr3_aa: CASKHRDSGANVLTF
v_call: TRBV19
d_call: -
j_call: TRBJ2-6
clone_size: -

cdr3_nt: TGTGCCAGCTCATCCAGAAACACCATATATTTT
cdr3_aa: CASSSRNTIYF
v_call: TRBV18
d_call: -
j_call: TRBJ1-3
clone_size: -

cdr3_nt: TGTGCCAGCTCACCACCGACTAGCGAGGGGCACGAGCAGTACTTC
cdr3_aa: CASSPPTSEGHEQYF
v_call: TRBV18
d_call: TRBD2
j_call: TRBJ2-7
clone_size: -

cdr3_nt: TGTGCCACCGCCCCCCGGGACAGGATAGAGCAGTTCTTC
cdr3_aa: CATAPRDRIEQFF
v_call: TRBV24-1
d_call: TRBD1
j_call: TRBJ2-1
clone_size: -

cdr3_nt: TGTGCCAGCAGTGAATATCGGGGGTATGGCCAAGAGACCCAGTACTTC
cdr3_aa: CASSEYRGYGQETQYF
v_call: TRBV25-1
d_call: -
j_call: TRBJ2-5
clone_size: -

cdr3_nt: TGTGCCAGCAGTAGGCGGAACTCACCCCTCCACTTT
cdr3_aa: CASSRRNSPLHF
v_call: TRBV6-5
d_call: -
j_call: TRBJ1-6
clone_size: -

cdr3_nt: TGTGCCAGTAGTATAGACGGTAGCGGGAGCTACAATGAGCAGTTCTTC
cdr3_aa: CASSIDGSGSYNEQFF
v_call: TRBV19
d_call: TRBD2
j_call: TRBJ2-1
clone_size: few

cdr3_nt: TGTGCCAGCAGCGTAACGGGAGGACTGAACATTCAGTACTTC
cdr3_aa: CASSVTGGLNIQYF
v_call: TRBV9
d_call: TRBD2
j_call: TRBJ2-4
clone_size: few

cdr3_nt: TGTGCCAGCTCAATTGGGCCAGGCCTCTACGAGCAGTACTTC
cdr3_aa: CASSIGPGLYEQYF
v_call: TRBV9
d_call: -
j_call: TRBJ2-7
clone_size: -